The clone carrying this TCR beta chain was seen a few times. What it binds is not known. The donors gave bone marrow, and they were healthy. The germline V and J ends were trimmed by 3 bases and 0 bases, with 20 bases remaining between them. Per the germline V gene, CDR1 is MDHEN and CDR2 is SYDVKM. This CDR3 has 18 residues. These data come from a study of cytomegalovirus exposure and HLA in healthy donors. Broader study findings: Serostatus for CMV was the only available immune exposure information. Many donors carried some public TCRs, although rarity characterized most TCR sequences. The authors listed approximately 160 TCR beta chains as cytomegalovirus-associated.

PCR primers comprised 60 Vbeta and 13 Jbeta primers. Assay used: immunoSEQ multiplex PCR; TCRdb lists only in-frame clones, some missing. This sample has 150,000 to 200,000 clones, with 68% found just once. Sequencing used PBMCs. The rearrangement links TRBV28 to TRBJ2-5, with D uncertain. The receptor was derived from a man between 45 and 60 years old in good health and CMV-seronegative. CDR3 in amino acids: CASSFVVVGGLYQETQYF. The CDR3 DNA sequence: TGTGCCAGCAGTTTCGTGGTCGTTGGCGGATTGTACCAAGAGACCCAGTACTTC.